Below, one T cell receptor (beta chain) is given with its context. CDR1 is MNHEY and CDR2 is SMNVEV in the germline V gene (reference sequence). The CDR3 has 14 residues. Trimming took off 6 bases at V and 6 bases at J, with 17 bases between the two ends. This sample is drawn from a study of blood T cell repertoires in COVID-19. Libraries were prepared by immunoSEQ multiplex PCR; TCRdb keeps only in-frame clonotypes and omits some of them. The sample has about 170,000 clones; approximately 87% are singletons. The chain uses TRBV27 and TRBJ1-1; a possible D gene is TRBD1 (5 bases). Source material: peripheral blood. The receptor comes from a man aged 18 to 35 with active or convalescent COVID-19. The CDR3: CASSLSGGGAEAFF. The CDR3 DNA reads TGTGCCAGCAGCCTCTCGGGGGGTGGCGCTGAAGCTTTCTTT.